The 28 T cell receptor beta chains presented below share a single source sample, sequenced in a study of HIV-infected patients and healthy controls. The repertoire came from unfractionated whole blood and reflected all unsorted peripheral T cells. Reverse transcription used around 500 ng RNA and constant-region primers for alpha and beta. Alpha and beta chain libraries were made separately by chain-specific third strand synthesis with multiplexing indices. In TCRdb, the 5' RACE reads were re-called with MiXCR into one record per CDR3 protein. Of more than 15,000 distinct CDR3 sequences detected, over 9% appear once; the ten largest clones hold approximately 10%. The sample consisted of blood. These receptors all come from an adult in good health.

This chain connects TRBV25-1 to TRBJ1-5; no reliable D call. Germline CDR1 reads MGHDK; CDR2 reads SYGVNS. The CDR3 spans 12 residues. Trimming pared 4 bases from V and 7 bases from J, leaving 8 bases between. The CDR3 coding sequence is TGTGCCAGCAGTGGAACGGGGCAGCCCCAGCATTTT. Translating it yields CASSGTGQPQHF.

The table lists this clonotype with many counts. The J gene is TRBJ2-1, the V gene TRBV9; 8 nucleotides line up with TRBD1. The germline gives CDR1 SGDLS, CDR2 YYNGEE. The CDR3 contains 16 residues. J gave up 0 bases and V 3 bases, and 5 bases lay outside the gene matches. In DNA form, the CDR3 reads TGTGCCAGCAGCGGAGGGACAGGTAACTCCTACAATGAGCAGTTCTTC. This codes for CASSGGTGNSYNEQFF.

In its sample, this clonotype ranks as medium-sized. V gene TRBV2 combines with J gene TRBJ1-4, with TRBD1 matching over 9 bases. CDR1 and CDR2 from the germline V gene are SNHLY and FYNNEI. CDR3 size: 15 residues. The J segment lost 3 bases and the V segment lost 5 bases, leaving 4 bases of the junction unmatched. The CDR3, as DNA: TGTGCCAGCAGTCCCAACAGGGGGCCTAATGAAAAACTGTTTTTT. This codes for CASSPNRGPNEKLFF.

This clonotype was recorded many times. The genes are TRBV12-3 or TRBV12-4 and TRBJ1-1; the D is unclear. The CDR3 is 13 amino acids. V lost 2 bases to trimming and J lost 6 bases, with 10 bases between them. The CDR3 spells CASSLLGWAEAFF. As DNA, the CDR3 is TGTGCCAGCAGTTTATTAGGGTGGGCTGAAGCTTTCTTT.

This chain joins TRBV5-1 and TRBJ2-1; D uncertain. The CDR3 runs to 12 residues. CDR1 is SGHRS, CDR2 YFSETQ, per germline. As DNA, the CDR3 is TGCGTTAGCAACGGGTGGTCTAATGAGCAGTTCTTC. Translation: CVSNGWSNEQFF.

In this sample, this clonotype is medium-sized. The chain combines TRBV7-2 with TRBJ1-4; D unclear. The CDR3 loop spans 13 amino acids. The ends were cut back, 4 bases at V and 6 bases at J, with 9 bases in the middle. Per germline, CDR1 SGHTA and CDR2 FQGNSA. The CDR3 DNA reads TGTGCCAGCAGCTCTTTCCCAGATGAAAAACTGTTTTTT. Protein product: CASSSFPDEKLFF.

CDR3 coding DNA: TGTGCCAGCAGTTCCTCCGGGGGGAGGAATCCAGATACGCAGTATTTT. Protein product: CASSSSGGRNPDTQYF. The chain recombines TRBV12-3 or TRBV12-4 with TRBJ2-3; TRBD2 matches at 7 bases. The V segment lost 4 bases and the J segment 4 bases; nucleotides outside the gene matches: 11. This CDR3 spans 16 amino acids.

DNA of the CDR3: TGTGCCAGCAGGGCCGAGTGGGGTGCTAGCACAGATACGCAGTATTTT. Residues: CASRAEWGASTDTQYF. The chain employs TRBV6-5 and TRBJ2-3; D ambiguous. The germline V gene has CDR1 MNHEY and CDR2 SVGAGI. The CDR3 contains 16 residues. V lost 6 bases, J lost 0 bases, and 16 bases lay in between.

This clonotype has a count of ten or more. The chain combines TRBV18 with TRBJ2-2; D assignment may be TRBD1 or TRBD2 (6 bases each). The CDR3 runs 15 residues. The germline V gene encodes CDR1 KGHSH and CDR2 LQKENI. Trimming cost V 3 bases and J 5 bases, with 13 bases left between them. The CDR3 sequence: CASSPDGGGTGELFF. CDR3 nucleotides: TGTGCCAGCTCACCGGACGGGGGCGGAACCGGGGAGCTGTTTTTT. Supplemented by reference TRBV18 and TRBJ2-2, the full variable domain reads NAGVMQNPRHLVRRRGQEARLRCSPMKGHSHVYWYRQLPEEGLKFMVYLQKENIIDESGMPKERFSAEFPKEGPSILRIQQVVRGDSAAYFCASSPDGGGTGELFFGEGSRLTVL.

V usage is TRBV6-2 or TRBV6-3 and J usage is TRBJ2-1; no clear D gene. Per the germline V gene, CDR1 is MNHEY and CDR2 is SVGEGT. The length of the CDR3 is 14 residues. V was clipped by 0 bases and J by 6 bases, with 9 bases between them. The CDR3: CASSYSGISNEQFF. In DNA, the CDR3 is TGTGCCAGCAGTTACTCTGGCATTAGCAATGAGCAGTTCTTC.

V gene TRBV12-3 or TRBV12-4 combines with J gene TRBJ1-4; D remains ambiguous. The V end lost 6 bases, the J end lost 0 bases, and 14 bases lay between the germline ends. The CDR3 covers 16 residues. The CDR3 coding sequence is TGTGCCAGCAGCCATTACTCAGTCTCAACTAATGAAAAACTGTTTTTT. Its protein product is CASSHYSVSTNEKLFF.

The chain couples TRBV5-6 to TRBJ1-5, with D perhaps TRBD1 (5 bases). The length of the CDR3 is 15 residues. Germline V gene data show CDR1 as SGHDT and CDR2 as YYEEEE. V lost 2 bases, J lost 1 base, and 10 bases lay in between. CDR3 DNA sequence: TGTGCCAGCAGCTTAGGACACCCGAGCAATCAGCCCCAGCATTTT. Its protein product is CASSLGHPSNQPQHF.

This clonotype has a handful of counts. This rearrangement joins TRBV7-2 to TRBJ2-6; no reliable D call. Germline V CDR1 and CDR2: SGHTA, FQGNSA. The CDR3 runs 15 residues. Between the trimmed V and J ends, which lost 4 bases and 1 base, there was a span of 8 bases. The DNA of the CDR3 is TGTGCCAGCAGCTCGGGTCGTTCTGGGGCCAACGTCCTGACTTTC. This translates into CASSSGRSGANVLTF.

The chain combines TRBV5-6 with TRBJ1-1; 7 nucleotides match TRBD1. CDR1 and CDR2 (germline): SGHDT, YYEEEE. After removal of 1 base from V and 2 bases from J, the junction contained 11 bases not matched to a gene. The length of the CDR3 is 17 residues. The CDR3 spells CASSLLGGTGANTEAFF. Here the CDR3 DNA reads TGTGCCAGCAGCTTGCTTGGAGGCACAGGGGCTAACACTGAAGCTTTCTTT.

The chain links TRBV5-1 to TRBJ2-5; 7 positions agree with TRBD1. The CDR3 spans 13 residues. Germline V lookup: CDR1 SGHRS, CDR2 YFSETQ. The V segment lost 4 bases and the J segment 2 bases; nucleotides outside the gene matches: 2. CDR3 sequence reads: CASSQGQQETQYF. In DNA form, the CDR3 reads TGCGCCAGCAGCCAGGGACAGCAAGAGACCCAGTACTTC. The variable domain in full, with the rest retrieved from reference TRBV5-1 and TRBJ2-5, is KAGVTQTPRYLIKTRGQQVTLSCSPISGHRSVSWYQQTPGQGLQFLFEYFSETQRNKGNFPGRFSGRQFSNSRSEMNVSTLELGDSALYLCASSQGQQETQYFGPGTRLLVL.

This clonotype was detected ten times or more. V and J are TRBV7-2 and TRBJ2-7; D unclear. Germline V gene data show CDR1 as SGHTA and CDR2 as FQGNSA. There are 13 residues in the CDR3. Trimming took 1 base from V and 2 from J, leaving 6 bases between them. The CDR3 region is CASSLGFTYEQYF. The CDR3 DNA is TGTGCCAGCAGCTTAGGATTCACCTACGAGCAGTACTTC.

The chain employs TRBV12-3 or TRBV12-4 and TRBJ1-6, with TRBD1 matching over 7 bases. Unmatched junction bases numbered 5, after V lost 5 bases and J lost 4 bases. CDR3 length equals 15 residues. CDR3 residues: CASSGGTAYNSPLHF. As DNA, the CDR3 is TGTGCCAGCAGTGGGGGGACAGCGTATAATTCACCCCTCCACTTT.

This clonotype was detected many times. The CDR3 protein is CASSSTGPSNQPQHF. The CDR3 DNA reads TGTGCCAGTAGTTCGACAGGCCCCAGCAATCAGCCCCAGCATTTT. This chain links TRBV19 with TRBJ1-5; perhaps TRBD1 as D (6 bases). Between the trimmed V and J ends, which lost 5 bases and 1 base, there was a span of 12 bases. The CDR3 loop spans 15 amino acids. Germline CDR1 reads LNHDA; CDR2 reads SQIVND (reference sequence).

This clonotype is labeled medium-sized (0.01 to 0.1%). The CDR3 reads CASSPQLVSAEAFF. The CDR3 DNA is TGTGCCAGCAGCCCGCAGTTGGTGTCCGCTGAAGCTTTCTTT. The genes are TRBV11-2 and TRBJ1-1; unclear D gene. Looked up from germline, CDR1 is SGHAT and CDR2 is FQNNGV. The V and J ends lost 5 bases and 6 bases respectively, with 16 bases between them. There are 14 residues in the CDR3.

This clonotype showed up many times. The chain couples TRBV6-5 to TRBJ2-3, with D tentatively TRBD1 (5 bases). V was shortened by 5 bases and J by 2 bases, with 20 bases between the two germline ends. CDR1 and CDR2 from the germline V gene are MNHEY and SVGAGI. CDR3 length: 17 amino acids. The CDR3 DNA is TGTGCCAGCAGTGGCCTCCAGGGCGGTGGGATCACAGATACGCAGTATTTT. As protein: CASSGLQGGGITDTQYF.

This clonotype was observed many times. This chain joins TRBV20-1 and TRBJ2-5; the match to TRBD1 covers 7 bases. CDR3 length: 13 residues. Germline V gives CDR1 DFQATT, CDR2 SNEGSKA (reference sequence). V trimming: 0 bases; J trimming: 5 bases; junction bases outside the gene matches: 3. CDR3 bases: TGCAGTGCTAGAGAAGACAGGGTTGAGACCCAGTACTTC. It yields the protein CSAREDRVETQYF.

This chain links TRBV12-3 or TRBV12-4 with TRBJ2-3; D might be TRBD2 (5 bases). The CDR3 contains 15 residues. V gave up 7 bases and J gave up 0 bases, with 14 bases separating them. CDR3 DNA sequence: TGTGCCAGCACTAATTGGGAGTTTAGCACAGATACGCAGTATTTT. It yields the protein CASTNWEFSTDTQYF.

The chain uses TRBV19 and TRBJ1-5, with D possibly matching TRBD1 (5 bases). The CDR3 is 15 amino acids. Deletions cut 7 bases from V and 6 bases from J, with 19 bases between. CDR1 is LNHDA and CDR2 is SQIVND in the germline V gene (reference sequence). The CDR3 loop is CASNSFGGNGQPQHF. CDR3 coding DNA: TGTGCCAGTAATAGTTTCGGGGGTAACGGTCAGCCCCAGCATTTT. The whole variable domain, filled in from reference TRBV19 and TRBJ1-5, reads DGGITQSPKYLFRKEGQNVTLSCEQNLNHDAMYWYRQDPGQGLRLIYYSQIVNDFQKGDIAEGYSVSREKKESFPLTVTSAQKNPTAFYLCASNSFGGNGQPQHFGDGTRLSIL.

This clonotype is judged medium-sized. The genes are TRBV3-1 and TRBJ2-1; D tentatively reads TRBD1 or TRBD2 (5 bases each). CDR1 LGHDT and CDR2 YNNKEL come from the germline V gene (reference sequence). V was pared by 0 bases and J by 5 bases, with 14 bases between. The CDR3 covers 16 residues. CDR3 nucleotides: TGTGCCAGCAGCCAAGAACCCAGGGACCAACACAATGAGCAGTTCTTC. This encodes CASSQEPRDQHNEQFF.

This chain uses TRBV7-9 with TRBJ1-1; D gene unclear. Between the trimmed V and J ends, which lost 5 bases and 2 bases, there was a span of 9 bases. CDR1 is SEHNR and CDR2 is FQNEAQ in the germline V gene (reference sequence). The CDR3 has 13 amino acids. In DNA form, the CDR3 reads TGTGCCAGCAGCCAAGATTTCAACACTGAAGCTTTCTTT. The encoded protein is CASSQDFNTEAFF. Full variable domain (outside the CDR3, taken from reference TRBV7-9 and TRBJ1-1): DTGVSQNPRHKITKRGQNVTFRCDPISEHNRLYWYRQTLGQGPEFLTYFQNEAQLEKSRLLSDRFSAERPKGSFSTLEIQRTEQGDSAMYLCASSQDFNTEAFFGQGTRLTVV.

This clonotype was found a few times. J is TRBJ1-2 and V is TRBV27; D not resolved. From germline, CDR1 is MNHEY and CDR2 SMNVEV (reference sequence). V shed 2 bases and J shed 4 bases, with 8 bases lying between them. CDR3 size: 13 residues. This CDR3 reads CASSLLPSYGYTF. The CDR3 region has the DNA TGTGCCAGCAGTTTACTCCCATCCTATGGCTACACCTTC.

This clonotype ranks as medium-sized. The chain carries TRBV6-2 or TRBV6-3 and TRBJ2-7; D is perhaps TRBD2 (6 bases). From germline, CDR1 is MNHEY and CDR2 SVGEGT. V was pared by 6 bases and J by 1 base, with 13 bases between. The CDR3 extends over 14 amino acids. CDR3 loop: CASSSGLYSYEQYF. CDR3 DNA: TGTGCCAGCAGCTCCGGACTATATTCCTACGAGCAGTACTTC.

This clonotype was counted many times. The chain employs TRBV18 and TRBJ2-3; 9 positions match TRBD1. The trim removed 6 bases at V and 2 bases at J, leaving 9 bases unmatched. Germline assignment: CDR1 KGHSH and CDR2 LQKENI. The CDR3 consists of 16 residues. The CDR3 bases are TGTGCCAGCTCCCCAACGACAGGGGGTGTCACAGATACGCAGTATTTT. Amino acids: CASSPTTGGVTDTQYF.